This T cell receptor beta chain was captured by sequencing in a study of blood T cells in healthy people across ages (dated by TCRdb to between 2014 and 2017). Regarding the research as a whole: In model experiments, template switching captured roughly one uniquely barcoded TCR beta cDNA molecule for every two T cells. Age-related changes in TCR beta repertoire diversity were measured in the study by deep sequencing normalized with unique cDNA molecular identifiers. Donors were grouped into four age groups: young (average 16 years), middle-aged (roughly 40), aged (around 60) and long-lived (approximately 82). To avoid experimental bias, donors of different ages were distributed randomly across sequencing lanes. The study analyzed two additional independent replicas of 1 million unique cDNA reads from the same blood draw for two donors, one aged 18 to 29 and one aged 80 or older.

This clonotype was picked up a small number of times. No antigen is known for it. No base quality information exists; no much larger clone differs at one position. Library construction relied on 5' RACE. These reads were obtained on an Illumina HiSeq 2500. A second roughly 6 to 11 cycle PCR used a sample-barcoded 5' primer and a J-beta primer mix. A template-switch 5' adaptor carrying 12 random nucleotides introduced a unique molecular identifier onto each TCR beta cDNA molecule. Each sample yielded at least 2.5 million CDR3-containing paired-end reads. First-strand cDNA synthesis was performed from all RNA using the Mint cDNA synthesis kit, with priming by a TRBC-specific oligonucleotide. After uracil-DNA glycosylase treatment, a first 18-cycle PCR used universal primers M1SS and BC2_uni_R on all cDNA. Under the source paper's analysis protocol: For normalization, 1 million high-quality reads were randomly selected from each sample, with every read carrying a distinct molecular identifier. Reads with shared molecular identifiers were discarded instead of being binned into consensus sequences. MiTCR, set to a Q25 quality threshold and the strictest error-elimination algorithm, was used for CDR3 identification, clonotype clustering and error correction. A nonparametric unseen species model with Euler transformation was used to estimate lower-bound total TCR beta diversity. TCRdb passed the public sequencing reads through fastp at Q25 and MiXCR, retaining productive beta sequences. Rows with one shared CDR3 protein collapse into an entry with the most common genes and DNA. TCRdb's processing, not the authors' own work, is the source of the V and J calls. Counted in this sample were around 1.5 million distinct CDR3 sequences; approximately 32% of them appeared once. Approximately 10% of the sample comes from the top ten.

Taken from cysteine to phenylalanine, the CDR3 has 16 residues. The retained sequence is limited to the CDR3, 48 bases, with the frame set at the first base. Here V drops 0 bases and J drops 7 bases, and the junction holds 7 bases not matched to any gene. In the germline V gene, CDR1 corresponds to MNHEY and CDR2 to SVGAGI. Overall results and qualifications from the work: Because donor CMV infection status was unknown, age-related changes in expanded clonotypes were potentially confounded. Estimates of total diversity based on one million sequenced T cells were regarded as lower bounds and as underestimates. Compared with the aged group, the long-lived group had more naive CD4+ T cells, fewer expanded clones and increased TCR diversity, a pattern suggesting age selection. There was a strong correlation between observed TCR beta diversity and the percentage of naive T cells measured by flow cytometry. Observed TCR beta diversity per million T cells fell roughly linearly with age, and a significant reduction was already apparent by age about 38. Since profiling was done on bulk unsorted PBMCs, naive and antigen-experienced compartments could not be conclusively compared.

The 39 donors, aged roughly 6 to 90 years, were systemically healthy Caucasian individuals from Russia. About 9.1 milliliters of peripheral blood were collected from each donor into EDTA-treated Vacutainer tubes. Ficoll-Paque density-gradient centrifugation was used to isolate PBMCs, with at least 6.5 million per sample. Trizol reagent was used to extract total RNA from PBMCs, with at least 6 micrograms per sample. For every donor, an aliquot of PBMCs went through flow cytometry to measure the percentages of naive CD45RAhigh/CD27high T cells. This chain joins TRBV6-5 to TRBJ2-1; 9 bases in the middle match TRBD2. Sequenced input: blood. This receptor was taken from a woman younger than 45 in good health. The CDR3 protein is CASSYSVSGSRNEQFF. The nucleotide sequence reads as follows: TGTGCCAGCAGTTACTCCGTTAGCGGGAGTCGAAATGAGCAGTTCTTC.